This TCR beta chain was captured in a study of blood T cell repertoires in COVID-19. Whole-study context: Whether acute or convalescent, the COVID-19 samples came from the United States, Italy and Spain. PBMCs, B-cell-depleted T cells, or T cells provided the cDNA or gDNA that made up the material.

Generated by immunoSEQ multiplex PCR, the TCRdb table keeps only in-frame clones and is missing some. This table holds 100,000 to 150,000 clones, 85% to 90% found once. The V gene end was trimmed by 6 bases and the J gene end by 0 bases; junction bases not matched to a gene: 2. The CDR3 is 13 amino acids. This chain joins TRBV12-3 or TRBV12-4 and TRBJ2-7, with 7 bases identical to TRBD1. The origin of this receptor is a man aged 45-60 years with acute or convalescent COVID-19. Sequenced input: peripheral blood. CDR3 sequence: CASRGQDSYEQYF. The CDR3 DNA follows: TGTGCCAGCAGAGGACAGGACTCCTACGAGCAGTACTTC.